This TCR beta chain was identified during a study of CD8 T cells in Susac syndrome. This clonotype was detected only once. The germline gives CDR1 SGDLS, CDR2 YYNGEE. CDR3 length: 13 residues. V was clipped by 6 bases and J by 2 bases, with 9 bases between them. TEMRA cells were FACS-enriched, unlike CD8+ and CD4+ T cells, which were negatively isolated. RNA amounts of roughly 0.5 to 1 ug underwent reverse transcription with random hexamers. One entry per CDR3 protein, called by TCRdb with MiXCR from the immunoSEQ multiplex PCR reads. Of about 150,000 distinct CDR3 sequences in the sample, just under 97% were seen once.

Sequenced material: CD8+ T cells from PBMCs. The sequence was obtained from a human donor with multiple sclerosis. The chain uses TRBV9 and TRBJ1-3, with no clear D. The CDR3 DNA is TGTGCCAGCAACGCGGGTACTGGAAACACCATATATTTT. Its protein is CASNAGTGNTIYF.